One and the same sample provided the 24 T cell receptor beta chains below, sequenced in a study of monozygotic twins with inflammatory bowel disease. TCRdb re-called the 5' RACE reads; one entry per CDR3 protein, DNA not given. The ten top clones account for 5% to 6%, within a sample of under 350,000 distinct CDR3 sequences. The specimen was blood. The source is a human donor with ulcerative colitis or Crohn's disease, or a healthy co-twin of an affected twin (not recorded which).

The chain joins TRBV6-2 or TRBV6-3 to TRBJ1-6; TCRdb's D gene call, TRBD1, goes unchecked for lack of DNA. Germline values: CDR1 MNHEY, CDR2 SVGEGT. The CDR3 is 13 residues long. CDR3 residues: CASRDRANSPLHF.

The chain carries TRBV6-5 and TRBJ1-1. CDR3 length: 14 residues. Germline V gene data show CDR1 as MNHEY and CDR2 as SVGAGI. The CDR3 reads CASSIDGRSTEAFF.

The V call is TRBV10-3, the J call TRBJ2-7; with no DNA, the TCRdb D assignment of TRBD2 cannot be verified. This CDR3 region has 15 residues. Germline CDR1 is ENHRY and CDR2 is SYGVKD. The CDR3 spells CATSLAGVLSYEQYF.

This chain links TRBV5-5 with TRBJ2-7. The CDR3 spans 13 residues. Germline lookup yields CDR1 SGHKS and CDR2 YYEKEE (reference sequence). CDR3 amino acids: CASSFRWSGEQYF.

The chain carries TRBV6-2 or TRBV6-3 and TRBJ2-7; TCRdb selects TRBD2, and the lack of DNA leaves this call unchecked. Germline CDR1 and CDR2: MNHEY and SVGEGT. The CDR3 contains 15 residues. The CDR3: CASSYAGLADLEQYF.

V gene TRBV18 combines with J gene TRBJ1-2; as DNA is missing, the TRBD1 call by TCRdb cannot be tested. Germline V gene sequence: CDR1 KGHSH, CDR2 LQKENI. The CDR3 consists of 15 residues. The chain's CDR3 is CASSPLNRDYYGYTF. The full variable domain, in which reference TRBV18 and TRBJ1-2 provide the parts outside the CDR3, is NAGVMQNPRHLVRRRGQEARLRCSPMKGHSHVYWYRQLPEEGLKFMVYLQKENIIDESGMPKERFSAEFPKEGPSILRIQQVVRGDSAAYFCASSPLNRDYYGYTFGSGTRLTVV.

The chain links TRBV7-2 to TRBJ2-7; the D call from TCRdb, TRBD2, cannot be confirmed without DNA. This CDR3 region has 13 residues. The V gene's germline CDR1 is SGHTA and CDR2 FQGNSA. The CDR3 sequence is CASSLLAAYEQYF.

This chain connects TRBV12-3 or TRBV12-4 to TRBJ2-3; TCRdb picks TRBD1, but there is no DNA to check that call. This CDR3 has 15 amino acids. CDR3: CASSGQGVPTDTQYF.

The CDR3 is CASSGTQNSNQPQHF. V gene TRBV2 combines with J gene TRBJ1-5. Germline loops: CDR1 SNHLY, CDR2 FYNNEI. This CDR3 comprises 15 residues.

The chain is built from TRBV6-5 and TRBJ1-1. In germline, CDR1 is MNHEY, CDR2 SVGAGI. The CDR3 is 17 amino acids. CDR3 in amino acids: CASSYSNMVFWNTEAFF.

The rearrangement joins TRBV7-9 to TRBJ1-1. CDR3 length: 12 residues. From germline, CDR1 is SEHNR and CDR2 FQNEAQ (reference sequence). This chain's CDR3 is CASQQSSKEAFF.

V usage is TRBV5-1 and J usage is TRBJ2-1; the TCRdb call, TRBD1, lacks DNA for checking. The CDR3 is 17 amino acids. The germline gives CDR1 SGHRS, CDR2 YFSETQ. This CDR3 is CASSLYSPLDKNNEQFF. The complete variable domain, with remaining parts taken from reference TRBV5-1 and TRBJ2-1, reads KAGVTQTPRYLIKTRGQQVTLSCSPISGHRSVSWYQQTPGQGLQFLFEYFSETQRNKGNFPGRFSGRQFSNSRSEMNVSTLELGDSALYLCASSLYSPLDKNNEQFFGPGTRLTVL.

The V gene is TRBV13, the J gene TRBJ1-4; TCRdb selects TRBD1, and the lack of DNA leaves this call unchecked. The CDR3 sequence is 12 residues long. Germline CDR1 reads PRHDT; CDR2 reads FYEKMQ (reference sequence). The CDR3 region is CASSLVGGKLFF.

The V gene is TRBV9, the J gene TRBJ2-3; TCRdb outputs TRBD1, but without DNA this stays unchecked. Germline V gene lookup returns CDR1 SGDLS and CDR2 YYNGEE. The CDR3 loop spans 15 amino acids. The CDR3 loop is CASSASGTSGDTQYF.

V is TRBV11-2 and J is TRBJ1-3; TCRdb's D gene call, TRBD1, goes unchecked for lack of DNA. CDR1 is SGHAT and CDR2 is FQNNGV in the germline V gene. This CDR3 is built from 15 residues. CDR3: CASSPRRTGGNTIYF. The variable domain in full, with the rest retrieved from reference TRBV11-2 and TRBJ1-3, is EAGVAQSPRYKIIEKRQSVAFWCNPISGHATLYWYQQILGQGPKLLIQFQNNGVVDDSQLPKDRFSAERLKGVDSTLKIQPAKLEDSAVYLCASSPRRTGGNTIYFGEGSWLTVV.

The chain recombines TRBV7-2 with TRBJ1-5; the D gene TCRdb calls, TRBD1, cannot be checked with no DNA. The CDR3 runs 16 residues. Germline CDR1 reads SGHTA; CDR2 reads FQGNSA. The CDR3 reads CASSVAVQGSNQPQHF.

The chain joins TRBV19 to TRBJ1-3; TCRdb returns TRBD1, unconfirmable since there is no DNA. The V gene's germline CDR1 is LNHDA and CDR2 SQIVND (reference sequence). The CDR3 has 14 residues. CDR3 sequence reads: CASRFTGDGNTIYF.

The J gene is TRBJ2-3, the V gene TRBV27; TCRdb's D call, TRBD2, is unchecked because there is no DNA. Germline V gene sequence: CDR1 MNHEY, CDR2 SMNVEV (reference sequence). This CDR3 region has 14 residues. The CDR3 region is CASSLKRGPDTQYF.

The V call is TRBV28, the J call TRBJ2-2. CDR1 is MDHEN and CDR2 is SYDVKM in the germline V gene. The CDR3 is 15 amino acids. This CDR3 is CASKVETWTTGELFF. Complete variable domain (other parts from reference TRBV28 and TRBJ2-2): DVKVTQSSRYLVKRTGEKVFLECVQDMDHENMFWYRQDPGLGLRLIYFSYDVKMKEKGDIPEGYSVSREKKERFSLILESASTNQTSMYLCASKVETWTTGELFFGEGSRLTVL.

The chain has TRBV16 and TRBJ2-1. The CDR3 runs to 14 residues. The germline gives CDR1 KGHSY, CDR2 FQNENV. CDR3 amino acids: CASSQQRSYNEQFF. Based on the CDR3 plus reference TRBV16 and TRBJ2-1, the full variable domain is GEEVAQTPKHLVRGEGQKAKLYCAPIKGHSYVFWYQQVLKNEFKFLISFQNENVFDETGMPKERFSAKCLPNSPCSLEIQATKLEDSAVYFCASSQQRSYNEQFFGPGTRLTVL.

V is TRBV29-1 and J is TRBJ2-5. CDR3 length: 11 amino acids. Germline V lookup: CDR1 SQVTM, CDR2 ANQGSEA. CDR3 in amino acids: CSVAGVETQYF. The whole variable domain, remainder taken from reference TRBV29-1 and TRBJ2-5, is SAVISQKPSRDICQRGTSLTIQCQVDSQVTMMFWYRQQPGQSLTLIATANQGSEATYESGFVIDKFPISRPNLTFSTLTVSNMSPEDSSIYLCSVAGVETQYFGPGTRLLVL.

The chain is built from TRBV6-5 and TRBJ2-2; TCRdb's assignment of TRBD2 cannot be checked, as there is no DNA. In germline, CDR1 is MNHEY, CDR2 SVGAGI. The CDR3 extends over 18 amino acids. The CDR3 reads CASSHPGLAGDGTGELFF.

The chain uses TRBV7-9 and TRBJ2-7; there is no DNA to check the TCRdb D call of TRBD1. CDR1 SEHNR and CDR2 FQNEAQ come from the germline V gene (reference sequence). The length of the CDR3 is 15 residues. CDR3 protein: CASSSPTGSPYEQYF.

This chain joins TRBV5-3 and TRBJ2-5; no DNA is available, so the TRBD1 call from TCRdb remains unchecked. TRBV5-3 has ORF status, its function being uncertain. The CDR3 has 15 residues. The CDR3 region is CARSRRDRRRETQYF.